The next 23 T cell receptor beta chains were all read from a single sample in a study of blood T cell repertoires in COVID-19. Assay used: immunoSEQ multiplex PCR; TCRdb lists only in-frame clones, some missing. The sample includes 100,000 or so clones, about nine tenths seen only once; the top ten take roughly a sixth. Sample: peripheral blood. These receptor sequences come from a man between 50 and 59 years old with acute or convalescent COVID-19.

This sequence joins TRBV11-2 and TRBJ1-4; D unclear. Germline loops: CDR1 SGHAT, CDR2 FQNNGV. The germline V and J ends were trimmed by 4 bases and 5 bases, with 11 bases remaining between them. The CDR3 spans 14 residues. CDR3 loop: CASSSIDYNEKLFF. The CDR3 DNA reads TGTGCCAGCAGCTCCATTGACTACAATGAAAAACTGTTTTTT.

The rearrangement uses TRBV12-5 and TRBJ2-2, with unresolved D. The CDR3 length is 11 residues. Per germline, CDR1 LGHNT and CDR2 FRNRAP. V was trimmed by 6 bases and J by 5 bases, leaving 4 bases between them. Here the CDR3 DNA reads TGTGCTAGTGGCACTACCGGGGAGCTGTTTTTT. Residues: CASGTTGELFF.

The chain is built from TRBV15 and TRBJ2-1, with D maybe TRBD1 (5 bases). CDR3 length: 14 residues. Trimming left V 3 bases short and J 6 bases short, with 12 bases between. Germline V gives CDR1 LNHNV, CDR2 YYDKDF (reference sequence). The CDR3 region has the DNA TGTGCCACCAGCAGTGAAAGGGGTGGCAATGAGCAGTTCTTC. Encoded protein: CATSSERGGNEQFF.

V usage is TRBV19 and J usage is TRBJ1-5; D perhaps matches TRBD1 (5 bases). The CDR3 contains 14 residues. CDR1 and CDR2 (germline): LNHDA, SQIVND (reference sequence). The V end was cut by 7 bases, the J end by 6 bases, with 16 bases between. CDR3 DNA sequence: TGTGCCAGTACTACCGGCGGGGCTCCTCAGCCCCAGCATTTT. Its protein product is CASTTGGAPQPQHF.

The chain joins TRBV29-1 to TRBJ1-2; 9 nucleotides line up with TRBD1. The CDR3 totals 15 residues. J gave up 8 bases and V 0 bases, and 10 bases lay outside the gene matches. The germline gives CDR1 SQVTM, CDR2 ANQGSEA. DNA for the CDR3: TGCAGCGTTGAAGATCAAAGAGGACAGGGGTTCGGCTACACCTTC. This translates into CSVEDQRGQGFGYTF.

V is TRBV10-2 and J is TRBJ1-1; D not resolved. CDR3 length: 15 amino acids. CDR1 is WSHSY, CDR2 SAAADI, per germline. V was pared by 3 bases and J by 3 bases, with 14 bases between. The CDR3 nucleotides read TGCGCCAGCAGTGAACAGCACCGGAGGGACACTGAAGCTTTCTTT. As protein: CASSEQHRRDTEAFF.

The CDR3 is CASSQGPQPAANEKLFF. CDR3 nucleotides: TGTGCCAGCAGCCAAGGTCCCCAGCCCGCGGCTAATGAAAAACTGTTTTTT. The chain uses TRBV4-2 and TRBJ1-4; D gene unclear. There are 17 residues in the CDR3. Trimming removed 1 base from V and 3 bases from J, with 15 bases in between. In germline, CDR1 is LGHNA, CDR2 YNFKEQ.

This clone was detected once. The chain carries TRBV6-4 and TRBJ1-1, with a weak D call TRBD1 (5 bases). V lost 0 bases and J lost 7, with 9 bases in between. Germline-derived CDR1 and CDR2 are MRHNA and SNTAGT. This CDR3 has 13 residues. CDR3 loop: CASSDSTGYEAFF. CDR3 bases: TGTGCCAGCAGTGACTCCACAGGTTATGAAGCTTTCTTT.

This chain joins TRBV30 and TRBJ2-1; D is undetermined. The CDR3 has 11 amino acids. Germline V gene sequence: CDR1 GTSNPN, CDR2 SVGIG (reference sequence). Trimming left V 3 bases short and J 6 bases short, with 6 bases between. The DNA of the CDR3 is TGTGCCTGGAGCAAGCCCAATGAGCAGTTCTTC. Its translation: CAWSKPNEQFF.

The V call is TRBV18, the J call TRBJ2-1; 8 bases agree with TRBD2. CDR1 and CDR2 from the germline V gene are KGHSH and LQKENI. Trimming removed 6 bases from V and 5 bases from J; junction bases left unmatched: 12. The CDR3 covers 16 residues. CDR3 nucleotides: TGTGCCAGCTCCCCGGGGGCGGGGGGAAGCGACAATGAGCAGTTCTTC. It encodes CASSPGAGGSDNEQFF.

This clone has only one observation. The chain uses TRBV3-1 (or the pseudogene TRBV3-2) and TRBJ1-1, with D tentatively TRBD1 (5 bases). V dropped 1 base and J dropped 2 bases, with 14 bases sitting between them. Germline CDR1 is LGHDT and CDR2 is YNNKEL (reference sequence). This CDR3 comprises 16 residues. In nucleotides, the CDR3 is TGTGCCAGCAGCCAAGGTGGGACTGCACTCAACACTGAAGCTTTCTTT. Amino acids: CASSQGGTALNTEAFF.

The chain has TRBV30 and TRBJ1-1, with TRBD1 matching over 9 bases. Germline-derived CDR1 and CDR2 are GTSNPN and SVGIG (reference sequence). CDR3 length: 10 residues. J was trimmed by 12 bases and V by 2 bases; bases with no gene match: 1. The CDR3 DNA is TGTGCCTGGAGTACAGGGGGCACTTTCTTT. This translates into CAWSTGGTFF. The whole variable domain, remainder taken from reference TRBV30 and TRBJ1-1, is SQTIHQWPATLVQPVGSPLSLECTVEGTSNPNLYWYRQAAGRGLQLLFYSVGIGQISSEVPQNLSASRPQDRQFILSSKKLLLSDSGFYLCAWSTGGTFFGQGTRLTVV.

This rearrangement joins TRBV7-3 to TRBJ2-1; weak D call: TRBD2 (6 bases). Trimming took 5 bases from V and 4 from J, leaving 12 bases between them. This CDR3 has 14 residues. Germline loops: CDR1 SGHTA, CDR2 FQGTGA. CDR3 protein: CASSTPGGYNEQFF. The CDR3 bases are TGTGCCAGCAGCACCCCCGGGGGTTACAATGAGCAGTTCTTC.

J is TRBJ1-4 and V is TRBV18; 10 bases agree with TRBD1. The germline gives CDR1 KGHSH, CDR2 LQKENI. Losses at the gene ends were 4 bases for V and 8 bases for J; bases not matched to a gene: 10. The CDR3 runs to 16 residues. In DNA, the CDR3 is TGTGCCAGCTCACAAAATCCCGGGACAGGGGTCGAAAAACTGTTTTTT. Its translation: CASSQNPGTGVEKLFF.

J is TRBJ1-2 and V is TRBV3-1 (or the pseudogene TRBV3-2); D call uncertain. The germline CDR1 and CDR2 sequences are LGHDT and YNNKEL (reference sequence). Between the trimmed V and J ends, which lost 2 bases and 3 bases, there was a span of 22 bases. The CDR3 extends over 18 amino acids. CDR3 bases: TGTGCCAGCAGCCAATCCCCCCAGCCTAGCGCCCCCTACTATGGCTACACCTTC. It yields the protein CASSQSPQPSAPYYGYTF.

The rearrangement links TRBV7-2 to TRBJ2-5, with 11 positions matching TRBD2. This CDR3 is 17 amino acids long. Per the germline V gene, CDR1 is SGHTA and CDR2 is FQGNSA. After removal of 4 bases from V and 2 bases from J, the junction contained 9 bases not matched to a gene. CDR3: CASSSKKTSGVQETQYF. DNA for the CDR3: TGTGCCAGCAGCTCTAAGAAGACTAGCGGGGTACAAGAGACCCAGTACTTC.

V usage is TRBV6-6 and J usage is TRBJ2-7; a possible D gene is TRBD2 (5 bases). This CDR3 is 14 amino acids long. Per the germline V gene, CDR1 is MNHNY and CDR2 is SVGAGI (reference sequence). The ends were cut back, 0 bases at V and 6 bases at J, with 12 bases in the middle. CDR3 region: CASSYSRFGSEQYF. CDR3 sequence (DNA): TGTGCCAGCAGTTACTCTCGATTTGGGAGCGAGCAGTACTTC.

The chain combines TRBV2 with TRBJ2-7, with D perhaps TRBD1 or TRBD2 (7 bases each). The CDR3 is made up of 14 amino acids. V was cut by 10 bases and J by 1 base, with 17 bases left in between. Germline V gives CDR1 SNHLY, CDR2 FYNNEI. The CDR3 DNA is TGTGCCACCAGGGGGGGGAGCGCATCCTACGAGCAGTACTTC. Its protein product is CATRGGSASYEQYF.

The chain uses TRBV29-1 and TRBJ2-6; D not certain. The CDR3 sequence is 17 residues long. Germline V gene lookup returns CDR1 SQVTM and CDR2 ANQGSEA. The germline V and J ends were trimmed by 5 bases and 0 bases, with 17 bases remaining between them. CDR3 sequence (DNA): TGCAGCGTTAGTTTGAGTCCTACTTTCTCTGGGGCCAACGTCCTGACTTTC. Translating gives CSVSLSPTFSGANVLTF.

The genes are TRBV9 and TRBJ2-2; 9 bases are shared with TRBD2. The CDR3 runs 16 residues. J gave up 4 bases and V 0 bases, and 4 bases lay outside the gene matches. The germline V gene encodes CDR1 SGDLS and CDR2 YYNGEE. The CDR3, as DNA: TGTGCCAGCAGCGTAGCAGTGCGGGGGGGCACCGGGGAGCTGTTTTTT. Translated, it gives CASSVAVRGGTGELFF.

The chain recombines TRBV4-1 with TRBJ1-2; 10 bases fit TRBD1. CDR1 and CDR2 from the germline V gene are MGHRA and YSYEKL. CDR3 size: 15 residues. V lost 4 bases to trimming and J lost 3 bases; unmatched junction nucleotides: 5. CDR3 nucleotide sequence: TGCGCCAGCAGCCTCGACAGGGGGCGAGACTATGGCTACACCTTC. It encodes CASSLDRGRDYGYTF.

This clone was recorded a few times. The CDR3 is CASSSLQGQQYF. In DNA form, the CDR3 reads TGTGCCAGCAGTTCCTTACAGGGCCAGCAGTACTTC. The chain uses TRBV28 and TRBJ2-7, with a possible D match to TRBD1 (6 bases). The CDR3 runs 12 residues. The V end was cut by 4 bases, the J end by 8 bases, with 12 bases between. Germline lookup yields CDR1 MDHEN and CDR2 SYDVKM.

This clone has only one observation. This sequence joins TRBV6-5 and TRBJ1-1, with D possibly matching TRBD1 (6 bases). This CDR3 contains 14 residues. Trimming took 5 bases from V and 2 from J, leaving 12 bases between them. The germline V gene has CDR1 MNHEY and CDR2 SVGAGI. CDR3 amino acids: CASSPQDRNTEAFF. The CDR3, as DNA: TGTGCCAGCAGTCCTCAGGACAGAAACACTGAAGCTTTCTTT.